This T cell receptor (beta chain) was captured by sequencing in a study of T cell responses to AZD1222 COVID-19 vaccine (dated by TCRdb to about 2021). Regarding the study in general: TCR sequencing was performed for about 250 trial participants, of whom 207 were given two doses of AZD1222 and approximately 25 were given two doses of MenACWY control vaccine. Trial participants were enrolled into age subgroups of 18-55, 56-69 and 70-plus years, which contained around 150, 28 and 57 TCR-sequenced participants, respectively. The paper's findings and limits, for the study overall: In the small 56-69-year group, the increase in depth fell short of significance, most likely because of low power. Epitopes outside the regions mutated in the B.1.351 and B.1.1.7 variants were reportedly recognized by nearly half of the unique spike-specific TCRs. Most participants were white British and females outnumbered males, and the authors suggested that clonal diversity may have been underestimated. After two AZD1222 doses, both the breadth and the depth of spike-specific TCRs were significantly higher than at day 0 and than in MenACWY recipients. The whole spike protein was spanned by vaccine-associated CD4 TCRs, and dominant responses were seen in regions 160-218 and 743-854. Because no samples from the day 14 peak response were available, repertoires could be characterized only after the peak T cell response. Conclusions about previously exposed vaccinees are limited, since just six AZD1222 recipients were seropositive for SARS-CoV-2 at baseline.

The time point label, read with the paper, signifies: about 28 days (+/-7) after the second vaccine dose. The sample's treatment or condition, from its label and the paper: meningococcal conjugate vaccine given as trial control. The vaccinee samples were drawn from two UK trials, COV001 and COV002, one of which was a single-blind randomized controlled phase 2/3 trial testing AZD1222 (ChAdOx1 nCoV-19) in healthy adults. For TCRbeta chain sequencing, PBMC samples from trial participants were taken at day 0 and at day 28 after the second dose. The CDR3 regions of human TCRbeta chains were subjected to immunosequencing. Turning to the authors' computational methods: Repertoire TCRs were matched against a reference library of SARS-CoV-2-specific TCRs generated with the MIRA antigen-specificity platform. Breadth was defined as the fraction of unique TCRs that were SARS-CoV-2-associated. Depth was defined as the fraction of total T cells that were SARS-CoV-2-associated. Using the MIRA data, each spike-specific TCR was mapped to the spike region that the TCR reacts to and placed in a CD4 or CD8 class. Log10-transformed breadth and depth values were compared by one-way ANOVA with Sidak's multiple comparisons tests. TCRdb's version of the immuneACCESS table is confined to in-frame rearrangements and falls short of the full clone set. An unresolved V gene accounts for under half of the shortfall where checked; the remainder is of unknown origin. That table gives V, J and clone size, and the DNA gave D and trimming. The sample table lists 180,000 or so clones, 90% of them with a count of one. The ten largest clones represent about 4.1% of the sample.

Comment on this clone: What antigen it recognizes has not been identified. No much larger clone is present one base from it, and per-base qualities are unavailable.

There are 14 amino acids in the CDR3, from cysteine to phenylalanine inclusive. Here the CDR3 DNA is all that survives: 42 bases in frame from base 1. CDR1 KGHDR and CDR2 SFDVKD were looked up in the germline V gene. V is cut by 3 bases and J by 4 bases, and the space between the germline ends is 11 bases. This TCR was sampled from an adult who received the MenACWY meningococcal vaccine as a control. This specimen consisted of peripheral blood, obtained 28 days after the second dose of the MenACWY control vaccine. The rearrangement combines TRBV24-1 with TRBJ1-2; tentative D gene TRBD1, with 5 bases matching. The nucleotide sequence is given as TGTGCCACCAGTGATCCGCGGGGGAGCTATGGCTACACCTTC. Translated, it gives CATSDPRGSYGYTF.